This TCR beta chain emerged from a study of control samples from healthy donors and cancer patients. The table came from immunoSEQ multiplex PCR; TCRdb's copy has only in-frame clones and leaves some out. The repertoire consists of about 160,000 clones, with roughly 94% occurring once and the leading ten covering 11% to 15%. Trimming removed 4 bases at V and 2 bases at J, with 21 bases between. The germline CDR1 and CDR2 sequences are LNHDA and SQIVND (reference sequence). The CDR3 has 18 amino acids. The sequenced material came from PBMCs. This receptor was obtained from a man aged 55 to 70 with colorectal cancer. This chain uses TRBV19 with TRBJ1-5; possibly TRBD1 for D (5 bases). CDR3 sequence: CASSTLGGGMGGNQPQHF. The CDR3 DNA is TGTGCCAGTAGTACCCTCGGGGGAGGGATGGGCGGCAATCAGCCCCAGCATTTT.